Listed here are 27 T cell receptor beta chains from one sample, sequenced in a study of shared clonotypes between healthy human individuals. The repertoire was sequenced with immunoSEQ multiplex PCR; TCRdb's copy has only in-frame clones and lacks some. This sample carries 1 million to 1.3 million clones, roughly 74% of them seen once, and the ten largest clones take roughly 0.55%. The sequencing sample was made of memory CD4+ T cells from PBMCs. Sample subset: CD45RA-negative fraction. The receptor set was obtained from a man aged 18 to 29 in good health. Some clones in this sample may be carry-over from other donors' samples.

This clone was detected only a few times. The rearrangement uses TRBV19 and TRBJ1-1, with D uncertain. The CDR3 runs 15 residues. V dropped 4 bases and J dropped 2 bases, with 14 bases sitting between them. The germline V gene has CDR1 LNHDA and CDR2 SQIVND (reference sequence). Here the CDR3 reads CASSSRMEGNTEAFF. The CDR3, as DNA: TGTGCCAGTAGTAGTAGGATGGAGGGAAACACTGAAGCTTTCTTT. The whole variable domain, filled in from reference TRBV19 and TRBJ1-1, reads DGGITQSPKYLFRKEGQNVTLSCEQNLNHDAMYWYRQDPGQGLRLIYYSQIVNDFQKGDIAEGYSVSREKKESFPLTVTSAQKNPTAFYLCASSSRMEGNTEAFFGQGTRLTVV.

The rearrangement joins TRBV4-3 to TRBJ1-1, with TRBD1 as a possible D gene (6 bases). The CDR3 covers 14 residues. V was clipped by 1 base and J by 4 bases, with 10 bases between them. Per the germline V gene, CDR1 is LGHNA and CDR2 is YSLEER. Here the CDR3 reads CASSQGQGSTEAFF. The CDR3 DNA sequence: TGCGCCAGCAGCCAAGGCCAGGGGAGCACTGAAGCTTTCTTT.

The chain uses TRBV27 and TRBJ2-6; D possibly corresponds to TRBD1 (6 bases). CDR1 and CDR2 from the germline V gene are MNHEY and SMNVEV (reference sequence). Deletions cut 7 bases from V and 2 bases from J, with 18 bases between. The CDR3 loop spans 17 amino acids. CDR3 in amino acids: CASKSWDKAAGANVLTF. The CDR3 DNA follows: TGTGCCAGCAAATCTTGGGACAAGGCCGCTGGGGCCAACGTCCTGACTTTC.

The V gene is TRBV20-1, the J gene TRBJ1-4; D may be TRBD1 (5 bases). V lost 3 bases to trimming and J lost 8 bases, with 7 bases between them. This CDR3 is 11 amino acids long. CDR1 DFQATT and CDR2 SNEGSKA come from the germline V gene (reference sequence). CDR3 sequence (DNA): TGCAGTGCTAGCAGGGCGGAAAAACTGTTTTTT. Protein product: CSASRAEKLFF.

The CDR3 loop is CASSLVTGPNQAFF. CDR3 DNA sequence: TGTGCCAGCAGCTTAGTCACAGGCCCAAACCAGGCTTTCTTT. The chain uses TRBV7-9 and TRBJ1-1, with TRBD1 as a possible D gene (5 bases). The V end was cut by 1 base, the J end by 11 bases, with 17 bases between. The CDR3 has 14 amino acids. The germline V gene has CDR1 SEHNR and CDR2 FQNEAQ (reference sequence).

The chain uses TRBV10-3 and TRBJ1-2; no clear D. The germline CDR1 and CDR2 sequences are ENHRY and SYGVKD. V shed 4 bases and J shed 0 bases, with 12 bases lying between them. The CDR3 consists of 15 residues. Here the CDR3 DNA reads TGTGCCATCAGTGTCGAGACGTCGGCTAACTATGGCTACACCTTC. Translation gives CAISVETSANYGYTF.

The J gene is TRBJ2-6, the V gene TRBV4-3; D ambiguous. The germline CDR1 and CDR2 sequences are LGHNA and YSLEER. The CDR3 is 17 residues long. V was trimmed by 0 bases and J by 0 bases, leaving 9 bases between them. The CDR3, as DNA: TGCGCCAGCAGCCAAGACCCCTCCCTCTCTGGGGCCAACGTCCTGACTTTC. Translating gives CASSQDPSLSGANVLTF.

The CDR3 sequence: CSVVGLGAGAFF. CDR3 DNA sequence: TGCAGCGTTGTGGGGCTAGGGGCAGGGGCTTTCTTT. The V call is TRBV29-1, the J call TRBJ1-1, with D possibly TRBD1 on 5 matching bases. The germline CDR1 and CDR2 sequences are SQVTM and ANQGSEA. The CDR3 sequence is 12 residues long. Trimming pared 4 bases from V and 11 bases from J, leaving 17 bases between.

The J gene is TRBJ1-1, the V gene TRBV2; perhaps TRBD1 as D (5 bases). CDR3 length: 14 amino acids. The V gene's germline CDR1 is SNHLY and CDR2 FYNNEI. The V end lost 2 bases, the J end lost 3 bases, and 10 bases lay between the germline ends. Here the CDR3 DNA reads TGTGCCAGCAGTGAACAGGCAGGGTACACTGAAGCTTTCTTT. Translated, it gives CASSEQAGYTEAFF. The entire variable domain, with the rest obtained from reference TRBV2 and TRBJ1-1, is as follows: EPEVTQTPSHQVTQMGQEVILRCVPISNHLYFYWYRQILGQKVEFLVSFYNNEISEKSEIFDDQFSVERPDGSNFTLKIRSTKLEDSAMYFCASSEQAGYTEAFFGQGTRLTVV.

This chain links TRBV18 with TRBJ2-1; 8 bases map to TRBD2. CDR3 length: 11 residues. Germline V CDR1 and CDR2: KGHSH, LQKENI. Trimming at V came to 5 bases and at J to 9 bases, leaving 0 bases not matched to a gene. The CDR3 nucleotides are TGTGCCAGCTCAACTAGCGGTGAGCAGTTCTTC. It translates to CASSTSGEQFF.

This clone appeared a few times. The chain is built from TRBV5-8 and TRBJ1-1; D is uncertain. CDR3 length: 18 amino acids. Germline V gene sequence: CDR1 SGHTS, CDR2 YDEGEE. Trimming shortened V by 1 base and J by 1 base, and 20 bases separated the two germline ends. Written as DNA, the CDR3 is TGTGCCAGCAGCTTGCCTTGGGATATAAAGGGTTGGAACACTGAAGCTTTCTTT. Its translation is CASSLPWDIKGWNTEAFF.

The CDR3 DNA is TGTGCCAGCAGCTTACAGAGCGGGAGCGGGGATGAGCAGTTCTTC. Translating it yields CASSLQSGSGDEQFF. The genes are TRBV7-2 and TRBJ2-1, with TRBD2 identical over 8 bases. The CDR3 extends over 15 amino acids. After removal of 2 bases from V and 8 bases from J, the junction contained 8 bases not matched to a gene. Looked up from germline, CDR1 is SGHTA and CDR2 is FQGNSA.

This chain links TRBV2 with TRBJ2-2; a weak D match, TRBD2 (6 bases). The germline gives CDR1 SNHLY, CDR2 FYNNEI. The CDR3 runs to 14 residues. Trimming cost V 7 bases and J 7 bases, with 16 bases left between them. CDR3 DNA: TGTGCCAGCATTGGGGCAGGGAGGTTCGGGGAGCTGTTTTTT. Residues: CASIGAGRFGELFF.

The chain has TRBV30 and TRBJ2-2, with 10 bases fitting TRBD2. J gave up 8 bases and V 2 bases, and 8 bases lay outside the gene matches. CDR3 size: 15 residues. Germline CDR1 and CDR2: GTSNPN and SVGIG (reference sequence). CDR3 loop: CAWSLAGGYRGELFF. The CDR3 nucleotides are TGTGCCTGGAGTTTAGCGGGAGGCTACAGGGGGGAGCTGTTTTTT.

The chain carries TRBV7-2 and TRBJ1-2; D uncertain. This CDR3 is 12 amino acids long. V gave up 3 bases and J gave up 2 bases, with 4 bases separating them. Germline V gene sequence: CDR1 SGHTA, CDR2 FQGNSA. This CDR3 reads CASSFINYGYTF. DNA of the CDR3: TGTGCCAGCAGCTTCATCAACTATGGCTACACCTTC.

This rearrangement joins TRBV4-1 to TRBJ2-2; D gene unclear. CDR1 and CDR2 from the germline V gene are MGHRA and YSYEKL. The CDR3 spans 14 residues. The ends were cut back, 3 bases at V and 6 bases at J, with 11 bases in the middle. CDR3 sequence (DNA): TGCGCCAGCAGCCAGTCCTGGCACGCCGGGGAGCTGTTTTTT. This sequence encodes CASSQSWHAGELFF.

The chain joins TRBV29-1 to TRBJ2-3; a possible D gene is TRBD2 (6 bases). From germline, CDR1 is SQVTM and CDR2 ANQGSEA. CDR3 length: 12 residues. V lost 6 bases and J lost 5, with 12 bases in between. The CDR3 spells CSVGTPKDTQYF. Here the CDR3 DNA reads TGCAGCGTGGGGACTCCAAAAGATACGCAGTATTTT.

This chain joins TRBV7-2 and TRBJ2-5, with 11 positions matching TRBD2. V trimming: 5 bases; J trimming: 5 bases; junction bases outside the gene matches: 7. This CDR3 has 15 residues. Germline CDR1 and CDR2: SGHTA and FQGNSA. In nucleotides, the CDR3 is TGTGCCAGCAGCCCCCGGACTAGCGGGTGGGAGACCCAGTACTTC. Protein product: CASSPRTSGWETQYF.

The J gene is TRBJ1-2, the V gene TRBV2, with D maybe TRBD1 (6 bases). With 4 bases removed from V and 8 bases from J, the gap between germline ends came to 14 bases. Germline V gene data show CDR1 as SNHLY and CDR2 as FYNNEI. The CDR3 consists of 13 residues. The CDR3 nucleotides are TGTGCCAGCAGTGGACAGGACAAATACGGCTACACCTTC. This encodes CASSGQDKYGYTF.

The chain has TRBV6-5 and TRBJ2-3; D remains unclear. The CDR3 is made up of 12 amino acids. Trimming took off 5 bases at V and 7 bases at J, with 10 bases between the two ends. Germline lookup yields CDR1 MNHEY and CDR2 SVGAGI. The CDR3 sequence is CASSDVGNTQYF. CDR3 bases: TGTGCCAGCAGTGATGTGGGAAATACGCAGTATTTT.

The CDR3 loop reads CASSWKTGTEAFF. In nucleotides, the CDR3 is TGTGCCAGCAGCTGGAAAACGGGCACTGAAGCTTTCTTT. The rearrangement links TRBV7-2 to TRBJ1-1; unclear D gene. This CDR3 has 13 residues. Germline V gene lookup returns CDR1 SGHTA and CDR2 FQGNSA. V was cut by 4 bases and J by 4 bases, with 10 bases left in between.

The rearrangement links TRBV7-9 to TRBJ1-3, with D maybe TRBD1 (6 bases). This CDR3 has 14 amino acids. V was trimmed by 5 bases and J by 3 bases, leaving 11 bases between them. Germline V gene sequence: CDR1 SEHNR, CDR2 FQNEAQ (reference sequence). The CDR3 nucleotides are TGTGCCAGCAGCCCAGGGGACGTTGGAAACACCATATATTTT. Protein sequence: CASSPGDVGNTIYF.

The genes are TRBV5-5 and TRBJ2-7, with D possibly TRBD2 on 5 matching bases. From germline, CDR1 is SGHKS and CDR2 YYEKEE (reference sequence). The CDR3 runs to 15 residues. Trimming pared 3 bases from V and 0 bases from J, leaving 13 bases between. The CDR3 region has the DNA TGTGCCAGCAGCTCGAGGCGGGTTAGCTCCTACGAGCAGTACTTC. Amino acid sequence: CASSSRRVSSYEQYF.

The chain recombines TRBV20-1 with TRBJ1-2, with D hard to call. The CDR3 contains 10 residues. Trimming shortened V by 4 bases and J by 5 bases, and 5 bases separated the two germline ends. The germline V gene has CDR1 DFQATT and CDR2 SNEGSKA (reference sequence). The chain's CDR3 is CSANLYGYTF. In nucleotides, the CDR3 is TGCAGTGCTAACCTTTATGGCTACACCTTC.

This chain joins TRBV9 and TRBJ2-1; D call uncertain. Trimming stripped 3 bases from V and 6 bases from J, with 13 bases between. CDR3 length: 14 amino acids. CDR1 is SGDLS and CDR2 is YYNGEE in the germline V gene. The CDR3 spells CASSASGLGNEQFF. In DNA, the CDR3 is TGTGCCAGCAGCGCTAGTGGTCTGGGCAATGAGCAGTTCTTC.

A note on this clone: With a far larger clone one base away, a read error is the likely cause. Additional DNA sequences in this sample encode the identical CDR3. V usage is TRBV7-9 and J usage is TRBJ2-5, with D possibly TRBD2 on 5 matching bases. CDR3 length: 15 amino acids. CDR1 and CDR2 from the germline V gene are SEHNR and FQNEAQ (reference sequence). V was pared by 5 bases and J by 5 bases, with 18 bases between. The CDR3 DNA sequence: TGTGCCAGCAGCCTACGAGGTCGTGGGAGCGAGACCCAGTACTTC. Translated, it gives CASSLRGRGSETQYF.

This clone was observed at least ten times. This rearrangement joins TRBV28 to TRBJ2-5; D is unresolved. Germline values: CDR1 MDHEN, CDR2 SYDVKM. The CDR3 has 11 residues. V lost 8 bases and J lost 7, with 11 bases in between. DNA for the CDR3: TGTGCCAGCTGTAACGAAGGGACCCAGTACTTC. Protein: CASCNEGTQYF.